This T cell receptor beta chain was obtained from a study of blood T cells in healthy people across ages. Study-level background: About one barcoded beta molecule per two T cells came from capture by template switching.

Peripheral blood from each donor was collected in a volume of roughly 9.2 milliliters. Points on this clonotype: What it recognizes is unknown.

Between the trimmed V and J ends, which lost 3 bases and 5 bases, there was a span of 10 bases. The CDR3 sequence is 14 residues long. CDR1 is SEHNR and CDR2 is FQNEAQ in the germline V gene (reference sequence). General study points: The percentage of naive T cells correlated strongly with TCR beta diversity. A roughly linear age-dependent decrease characterized TCR beta diversity per million T cells.

Next came a second PCR, run for about 6 to 12 cycles, which used a sample-barcoded 5' primer along with a J-beta primer mix. From the 5' RACE reads, TCRdb called clonotypes with MiXCR, one entry per CDR3 protein. This sample has around 990,000 distinct CDR3 sequences; 35% to 40% occur once, and the top ten carry less than 15%. The TCR originated in a man younger than 35 in good health. Sequenced sample: blood. The rearrangement links TRBV7-9 to TRBJ1-4; D remains unclear. CDR3 DNA: TGTGCCAGCAGCTTTATCAGATTAAATGAAAAACTGTTTTTT. Translating gives CASSFIRLNEKLFF.